This TCR beta chain came from a study of blood T cell repertoires in COVID-19. Study in general: The samples span acute and convalescent COVID-19 from the United States, Italy and Spain.

Per the germline V gene, CDR1 is SGHNT and CDR2 is YENEEA. Trimming cost V 4 bases and J 2 bases; bases outside gene matches: 9. CDR3 length equals 16 residues. Sequencing was performed with immunoSEQ multiplex PCR; in TCRdb, only in-frame clones are kept and a portion is missing. The table has 250,000 to 300,000 clones, 86% seen once. The clonotype was recovered from a man aged 18 to 30 with active or convalescent COVID-19. The chain links TRBV11-3 to TRBJ2-3; 7 bases are a match to TRBD2. Sequencing was done on a sample of peripheral blood. The CDR3 DNA reads as TGTGCCAGCAGCTGGGGGGGGACGGACCCCACAGATACGCAGTATTTT. The encoded protein is CASSWGGTDPTDTQYF.